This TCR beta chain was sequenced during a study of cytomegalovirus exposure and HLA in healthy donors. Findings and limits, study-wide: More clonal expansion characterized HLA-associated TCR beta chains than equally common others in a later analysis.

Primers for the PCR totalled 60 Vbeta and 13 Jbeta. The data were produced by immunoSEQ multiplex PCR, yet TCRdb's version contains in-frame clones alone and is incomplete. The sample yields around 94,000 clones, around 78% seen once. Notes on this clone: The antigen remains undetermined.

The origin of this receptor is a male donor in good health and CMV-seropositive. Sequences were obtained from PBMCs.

The CDR3, as DNA: TGTGCCAGCAGCACAAGACAGGGAAAGAGTCGCTACACCTTC. Protein sequence: CASSTRQGKSRYTF. J is TRBJ1-2 and V is TRBV7-2, with 7 bases fitting TRBD1. CDR1 and CDR2 from the germline V gene are SGHTA and FQGNSA. The V and J ends lost 5 bases and 9 bases, in that order; junction bases with no gene match: 12. The CDR3 has 14 amino acids.